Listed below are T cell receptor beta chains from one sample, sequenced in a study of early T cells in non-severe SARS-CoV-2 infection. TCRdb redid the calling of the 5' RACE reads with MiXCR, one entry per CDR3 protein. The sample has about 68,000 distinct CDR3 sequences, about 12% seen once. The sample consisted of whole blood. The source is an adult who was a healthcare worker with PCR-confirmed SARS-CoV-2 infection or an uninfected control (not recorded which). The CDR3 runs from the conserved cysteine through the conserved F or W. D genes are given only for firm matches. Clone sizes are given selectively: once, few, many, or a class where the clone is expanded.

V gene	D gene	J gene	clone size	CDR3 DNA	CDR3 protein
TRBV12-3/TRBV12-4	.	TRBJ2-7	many	TGTGCCAGCAGCCCCGGCGGCCACGAGCAGTACTTC	CASSPGGHEQYF
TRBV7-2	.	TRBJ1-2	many	TGTGCCAGCAGCCGACCCACCTCGACAGCCCCCATGGTCCCCTTC	CASSRPTSTAPMVPF
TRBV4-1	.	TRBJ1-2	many	TGCGCCAGCAGCCAAGGAGCCCTGGACATCGCCCTTCGGGGCTACACCTTC	CASSQGALDIALRGYTF
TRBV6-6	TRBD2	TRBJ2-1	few	TGTGCCAGCACGCGGACTAGCTACGAGCAGTTCTTC	CASTRTSYEQFF
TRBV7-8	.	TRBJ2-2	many	TGTGCCAGCAGCTTACTGGGGACCGGGGAGCTGTTTTTT	CASSLLGTGELFF
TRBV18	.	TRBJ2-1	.	TGTGCCAGCTCATCAAGTCAGGGGACCTACAATGAGCAGTTCTTC	CASSSSQGTYNEQFF
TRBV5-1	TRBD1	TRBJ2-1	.	TGCGCCAGCAGCCCGATACCGGGACAGGGAAACAATGAGCAGTTCTTC	CASSPIPGQGNNEQFF
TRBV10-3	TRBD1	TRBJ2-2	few	TGTGCCATCAGTGAACAGGGGGCGAACACCGGGGAGCTGTTTTTT	CAISEQGANTGELFF
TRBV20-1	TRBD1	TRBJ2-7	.	TGCAGTGCCTGGGACAGGGAGCAGTACTTC	CSAWDREQYF
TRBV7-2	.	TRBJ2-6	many	TGTGCCAGCAGCTTATGGGACCGCTCTGGGGCCAACGTCCTGACTTTC	CASSLWDRSGANVLTF
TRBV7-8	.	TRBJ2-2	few	TGTGCCAGCAGCCAGGGTAGCAAACCCTATGTCGCCGGGGAGCTGTTTTTT	CASSQGSKPYVAGELFF
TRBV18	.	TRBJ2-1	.	TGTGCCAGCTCACCGGAGCGGGCGAGCAATGAGCAGTTCTTC	CASSPERASNEQFF
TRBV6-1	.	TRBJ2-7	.	TGTGCCGGAGGGGTAGGGGCGCCCTACGAGCAGTACTTC	CAGGVGAPYEQYF
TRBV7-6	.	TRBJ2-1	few	TGTGCCAGCAGCTCCCCGGACAGGAGGGTGAATGAGCAGTTCTTC	CASSSPDRRVNEQFF
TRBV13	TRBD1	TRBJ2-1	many	TGTGCCAGCAGCCAGGGACAGGGATACAATGAGCAGTTCTTC	CASSQGQGYNEQFF
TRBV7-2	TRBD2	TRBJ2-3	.	TGTGCCAGCAGCCCCGTCGGCGGGGGAGAAGATACGCAGTATTTT	CASSPVGGGEDTQYF
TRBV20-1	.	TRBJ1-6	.	TGCAGTGCTCGGACAGACAGCTCCTATAATTCACCCCTCCACTTT	CSARTDSSYNSPLHF
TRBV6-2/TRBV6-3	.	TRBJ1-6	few	TGTGCCAGCAGTTTTCAATGGAATTCACCCCTCCACTTT	CASSFQWNSPLHF
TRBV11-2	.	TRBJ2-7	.	TGTGCCAGCAGCTTATCCGGCGAGCAGTACTTC	CASSLSGEQYF
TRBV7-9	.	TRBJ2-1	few	TGTGCCACCTCGTACAATGAGCAGTTCTTC	CATSYNEQFF
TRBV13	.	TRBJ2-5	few	TGTGCCAGCAGCTTAGGACCCTCACCACGGTACCAAGAGACCCAGTACTTC	CASSLGPSPRYQETQYF
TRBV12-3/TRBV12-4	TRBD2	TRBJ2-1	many	TGTGCCAGCAGTTGGACAGGACTAGCGGGGGCCTACAATGAGCAGTTCTTC	CASSWTGLAGAYNEQFF
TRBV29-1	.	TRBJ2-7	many	TGCAGCGTGGCCTATGAGGGGCGCAAGTACTTC	CSVAYEGRKYF
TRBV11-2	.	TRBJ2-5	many	TGTGCCAGCAGCGTCTCGAGGGGGACCCAGTACTTC	CASSVSRGTQYF
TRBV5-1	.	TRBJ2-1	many	TGCGCCAGCAGCCAAGGAAATGAGCAGTTCTTC	CASSQGNEQFF
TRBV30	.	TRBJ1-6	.	TGTGCCTGGAGTGTATTGGACCCTAATTCACCCCTCCACTTT	CAWSVLDPNSPLHF
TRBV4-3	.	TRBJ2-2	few	TGCGCCAGCAGCCAAGATCGGGGGCCCGGGGAGCTGTTTTTT	CASSQDRGPGELFF
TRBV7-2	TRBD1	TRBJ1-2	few	TGTGCCAGCAGCCACGGGACAGGGCATAGAGGCTACACCTTC	CASSHGTGHRGYTF
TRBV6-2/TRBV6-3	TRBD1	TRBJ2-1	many	TGTGCCGTAACAGGGGCGAAATACAATGAGCAGTTCTTC	CAVTGAKYNEQFF
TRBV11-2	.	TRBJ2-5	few	TGTGCCAGCAGCTTAAGGTGGATGGGCGGGGAGACCCAGTACTTC	CASSLRWMGGETQYF
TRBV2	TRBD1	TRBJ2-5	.	TGTGCCAGCAGACCGGACAGGGGGGGGCAAGAGACCCAGTACTTC	CASRPDRGGQETQYF
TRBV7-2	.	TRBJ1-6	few	TGTGCCAGCAGCTTATGGGGGGGCGCGGCTCCATCACCCCTCCACTTT	CASSLWGGAAPSPLHF
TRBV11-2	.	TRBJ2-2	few	TGTGCCAGCAGCTTTAGCGGCGGGTTCGGCACCGGGGAGCTGTTTTTT	CASSFSGGFGTGELFF
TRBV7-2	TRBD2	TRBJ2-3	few	TGTGCCAGCAGCTATTTACGGGGGGTGGCAGATACGCAGTATTTT	CASSYLRGVADTQYF
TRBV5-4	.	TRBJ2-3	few	TGTGCCAGCAGTCAGACCACAGATACGCAGTATTTT	CASSQTTDTQYF
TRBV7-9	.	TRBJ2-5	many	TGTGCCAGCAGCCGGGACGGCCAAGAGACCCAGTACTTC	CASSRDGQETQYF
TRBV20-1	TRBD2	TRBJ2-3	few	TGCAGTGCTCCGAATGGGGTTAGCGGGGGTGATACGCAGTATTTT	CSAPNGVSGGDTQYF
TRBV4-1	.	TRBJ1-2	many	TGCGCCAGCAGCCAGGGGCCAGGGACTAACTATGGCTACACCTTC	CASSQGPGTNYGYTF
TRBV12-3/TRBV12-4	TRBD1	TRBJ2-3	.	TGTGCCACACAGACAGGGGGCGCTTCTGATACGCAGTATTTT	CATQTGGASDTQYF
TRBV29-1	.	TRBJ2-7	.	TGCAGCGTCGCGACGGGCGATGGGGTTGTGCAGTACTTC	CSVATGDGVVQYF
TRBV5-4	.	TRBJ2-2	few	TGTGCCAGCAGCTTAGTCCGGGGGAACACCGGGGAGCTGTTTTTT	CASSLVRGNTGELFF
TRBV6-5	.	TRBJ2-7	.	TGTGCCAGCAGCCGAGGGGGGGTCGAGCAGTACTTC	CASSRGGVEQYF
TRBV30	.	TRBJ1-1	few	TGTGCCTGGAGTGGTGGCAGGGAGTACACTGAAGCTTTCTTT	CAWSGGREYTEAFF
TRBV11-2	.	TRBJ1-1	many	TGTGCCAGCAGCGTTATGGATCACGCTGAAGCTTTCTTT	CASSVMDHAEAFF
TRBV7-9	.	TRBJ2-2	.	TGTGCCACCCAAGAGTGGGCAGGGGAGAACACCGGGGAGCTGTTTTTT	CATQEWAGENTGELFF
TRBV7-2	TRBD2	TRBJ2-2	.	TGTGCCAGCGGGAAGCGGGGGGACACCGGGGAGCTGTTTTTT	CASGKRGDTGELFF
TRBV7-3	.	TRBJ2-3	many	TGTGCCAGCTCGAAGCAGGGGGGATTATCGGATACGCAGTATTTT	CASSKQGGLSDTQYF
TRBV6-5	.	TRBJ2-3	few	TGTGCCAGCAGTTACGGTATGGAGGCGCAGTATTTT	CASSYGMEAQYF
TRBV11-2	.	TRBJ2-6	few	TGTGCCAGCAGCTTAGGACCCCACCGGGGGGCCCTCTGGGCTGGGGCCAACGTCCTGACTTTC	CASSLGPHRGALWAGANVLTF
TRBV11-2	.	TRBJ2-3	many	TGTGCCAGCAGCTTCTCAGATACGCAGTATTTT	CASSFSDTQYF
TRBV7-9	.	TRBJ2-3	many	TGTGCCAGCAGCAGATGGGGCGGCCCAGATACGCAGTATTTT	CASSRWGGPDTQYF
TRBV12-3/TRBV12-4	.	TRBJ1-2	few	TGTGCCAGCAGTCTCAGGGATTACGGCTACACCTTC	CASSLRDYGYTF
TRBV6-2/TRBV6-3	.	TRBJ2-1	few	TGTGCCAGCAGCCTACTGGACAGTTACAATGAGCAGTTCTTC	CASSLLDSYNEQFF